The 32 T cell receptor beta chains below come from one sample, sequenced in a study of blood T cell repertoires in COVID-19. TCRdb keeps only in-frame clones here, not all; method: immunoSEQ multiplex PCR. The table shows about 150,000 clones, with about 89% occurring only once. The sample taken for sequencing was peripheral blood. Source of these receptors: a man aged 50-60 years with acute or convalescent COVID-19.

The chain is built from TRBV18 and TRBJ2-7, with 11 positions matching TRBD1. This CDR3 spans 16 amino acids. CDR1 KGHSH and CDR2 LQKENI come from the germline V gene. Trimming cost V 0 bases and J 5 bases; bases outside gene matches: 6. CDR3 in DNA: TGTGCCAGCTCACCACCGTACGGACAGGGGGCACACGAGCAGTACTTC. This sequence encodes CASSPPYGQGAHEQYF.

The chain employs TRBV18 and TRBJ1-1, with a tentative D call TRBD1 (6 bases). From germline, CDR1 is KGHSH and CDR2 LQKENI. Trimming stripped 6 bases from V and 1 base from J, with 12 bases between. The CDR3 is 14 amino acids. The CDR3 is CASSLRTENTEAFF. CDR3 coding DNA: TGTGCCAGCTCCCTGCGGACAGAGAACACTGAAGCTTTCTTT.

The chain recombines TRBV19 with TRBJ1-2; 7 bases line up with TRBD1. Per germline, CDR1 LNHDA and CDR2 SQIVND (reference sequence). V lost 5 bases, J lost 2 bases, and 2 bases stayed unmatched. CDR3 length: 13 amino acids. CDR3 DNA: TGTGCCAGTAGTCCGACAGGGAACTATGGCTACACCTTC. Amino acids: CASSPTGNYGYTF.

The chain is built from TRBV6-2 or TRBV6-3 and TRBJ2-1; 8 positions match TRBD2. Germline CDR1 and CDR2: MNHEY and SVGEGT. The CDR3 covers 15 residues. The ends lost 0 bases at V and 9 bases at J; junction bases unmatched: 7. In DNA form, the CDR3 reads TGTGCCAGCAGTTACTCGGGACTAGGCCAGCCTGAGCAGTTCTTC. As protein: CASSYSGLGQPEQFF.

The gene calls are TRBV7-2 and TRBJ2-5, with D possibly matching TRBD2 (5 bases). V was clipped by 1 base and J by 2 bases, with 11 bases between them. The CDR3 has 15 amino acids. From germline, CDR1 is SGHTA and CDR2 FQGNSA. The CDR3 protein is CASSLVGRTQETQYF. Written as DNA, the CDR3 is TGTGCCAGCAGCTTAGTTGGCCGGACTCAAGAGACCCAGTACTTC.

V gene TRBV29-1 combines with J gene TRBJ2-2; D is unresolved. Germline-derived CDR1 and CDR2 are SQVTM and ANQGSEA. The CDR3 extends over 13 amino acids. Deletions cut 4 bases from V and 0 bases from J, with 6 bases between. The CDR3 nucleotides are TGCAGCGTTGGAAGCGCGAACACCGGGGAGCTGTTTTTT. Protein: CSVGSANTGELFF.

CDR3 amino acids: CASSYSARGNYEQYV. The CDR3 DNA reads TGTGCCAGCAGTTACTCTGCCAGGGGAAACTACGAGCAGTACGTC. The chain carries TRBV6-5 and TRBJ2-7; tentatively, D is TRBD1 (6 bases). The CDR3 contains 15 residues. Germline CDR1 MNHEY, CDR2 SVGAGI. The V end lost 0 bases, the J end lost 3 bases, and 12 bases lay between the germline ends.

This clone was seen only once. The chain combines TRBV4-1 with TRBJ1-1; possible D gene TRBD1, 6 bases. In germline, CDR1 is MGHRA, CDR2 YSYEKL. This CDR3 region has 14 residues. V was clipped by 7 bases and J by 6 bases, with 18 bases between them. The CDR3 DNA reads TGCGCCAGCAAGAGACAGGCTCTCGAGTCTGAAGCTTTCTTT. Its translation: CASKRQALESEAFF.

The chain is built from TRBV27 and TRBJ1-1; possible D gene TRBD1, 5 bases. This CDR3 region has 17 residues. CDR1 MNHEY and CDR2 SMNVEV come from the germline V gene (reference sequence). Deletions cut 10 bases from V and 5 bases from J, with 29 bases between. CDR3 amino acids: CATYSKYSGGSETEAFF. The CDR3 DNA reads as TGTGCCACTTACTCTAAGTACTCGGGGGGTTCGGAGACTGAAGCTTTCTTT.

This clone was seen a single time. This chain uses TRBV7-9 with TRBJ2-1; 11 nucleotides match TRBD2. Germline V gene sequence: CDR1 SEHNR, CDR2 FQNEAQ (reference sequence). J lost 7 bases, V lost 8 bases, and 4 bases had no gene match. The CDR3 is 13 residues long. CDR3 sequence reads: CASGLAGGNEQFF. In nucleotides, the CDR3 is TGTGCCAGCGGGCTAGCGGGAGGAAATGAGCAGTTCTTC.

CDR3 region: CASIPGQGFSGELFF. DNA of the CDR3: TGCGCCAGCATCCCGGGACAGGGGTTCTCCGGGGAGCTGTTTTTT. The chain is built from TRBV10-2 and TRBJ2-2, with TRBD1 identical over 10 bases. The CDR3 consists of 15 residues. From germline, CDR1 is WSHSY and CDR2 SAAADI. V lost 7 bases and J lost 6; bases outside the gene matches: 8.

The chain couples TRBV12-3 or TRBV12-4 to TRBJ1-1, with a possible D match to TRBD1 (5 bases). Trimming left V 0 bases short and J 11 bases short, with 7 bases between. The CDR3 length is 11 residues. The CDR3 coding sequence is TGTGCCAGCAGTTTAGCGCAGGGTGCTTTCTTT. This sequence encodes CASSLAQGAFF.

V usage is TRBV5-4 and J usage is TRBJ1-2; perhaps TRBD1 as D (6 bases). The CDR3 is made up of 15 amino acids. Trimming shortened V by 2 bases and J by 1 base, and 12 bases separated the two germline ends. Germline V gene lookup returns CDR1 SGHNT and CDR2 YYREEE (reference sequence). The CDR3 sequence: CASSFPGELNYGYTF. The CDR3 coding sequence is TGTGCCAGCAGCTTCCCAGGGGAGCTTAACTATGGCTACACCTTC. Using reference TRBV5-4 and TRBJ1-2 for the parts outside the CDR3, the full variable domain is ETGVTQSPTHLIKTRGQQVTLRCSSQSGHNTVSWYQQALGQGPQFIFQYYREEENGRGNFPPRFSGLQFPNYSSELNVNALELDDSALYLCASSFPGELNYGYTFGSGTRLTVV.

The gene calls are TRBV6-2 or TRBV6-3 and TRBJ1-1; a weak D match, TRBD1 (6 bases). Germline lookup yields CDR1 MNHEY and CDR2 SVGEGT. V was shortened by 0 bases and J by 4 bases, with 9 bases between the two germline ends. The CDR3 runs 14 residues. The CDR3 spells CASSYSRGATEAFF. The CDR3 region has the DNA TGTGCCAGCAGTTACTCCAGGGGCGCCACTGAAGCTTTCTTT.

The gene calls are TRBV18 and TRBJ1-2, with TRBD1 identical over 8 bases. V lost 3 bases, J lost 4 bases, and 7 bases stayed unmatched. The germline V gene encodes CDR1 KGHSH and CDR2 LQKENI. This CDR3 has 15 residues. The CDR3 DNA reads as TGTGCCAGCTCACCGATGACAGGGGCCAGCTATGGCTACACCTTC. Translated: CASSPMTGASYGYTF.

The rearrangement links TRBV4-1 to TRBJ2-5; 9 positions match TRBD1. Germline CDR1 and CDR2: MGHRA and YSYEKL. The CDR3 is made up of 14 amino acids. Trimming removed 4 bases from V and 5 bases from J; junction bases left unmatched: 5. This CDR3 reads CASSRTGALETQYF. The DNA of the CDR3 is TGCGCCAGCAGCCGGACAGGGGCCCTGGAGACCCAGTACTTC.

The rearrangement joins TRBV19 to TRBJ2-6; 12 bases match TRBD1. The CDR3 totals 19 residues. V dropped 4 bases and J dropped 4; count of bases not matched to a gene: 11. Germline V gene sequence: CDR1 LNHDA, CDR2 SQIVND (reference sequence). The CDR3 here is CASSTRDRGRLGGANVLTF. CDR3 nucleotides: TGTGCCAGTAGTACCAGGGACAGGGGGCGATTAGGAGGGGCCAACGTCCTGACTTTC.

This rearrangement joins TRBV30 to TRBJ1-4, with unresolved D. This CDR3 has 14 residues. Trimming took 2 bases from V and 4 from J, leaving 11 bases between them. Germline V gene sequence: CDR1 GTSNPN, CDR2 SVGIG (reference sequence). CDR3 in DNA: TGTGCCTGGAGTCAGGTGCAGCTTAATGAAAAACTGTTTTTT. This gives the protein CAWSQVQLNEKLFF.

This clone came up once. The chain couples TRBV7-3 to TRBJ1-1; D is unresolved. Trimming took off 0 bases at V and 1 base at J, with 6 bases between the two ends. The CDR3 totals 14 residues. The germline CDR1 and CDR2 sequences are SGHTA and FQGTGA. CDR3 in DNA: TGTGCCAGCAGCTTAACGGAGGGGAACACTGAAGCTTTCTTT. It translates to CASSLTEGNTEAFF. Full variable domain (missing parts from reference TRBV7-3 and TRBJ1-1): GAGVSQTPSNKVTEKGKYVELRCDPISGHTALYWYRQSLGQGPEFLIYFQGTGAADDSGLPNDRFFAVRPEGSVSTLKIQRTERGDSAVYLCASSLTEGNTEAFFGQGTRLTVV.

CDR3 DNA sequence: TGTGCCAGCAGGCTACTAGCGGGAGCTTACAATGAGCAGTTCTTC. Translating gives CASRLLAGAYNEQFF. The chain couples TRBV6-5 to TRBJ2-1; TRBD2 aligns across 11 bases. This CDR3 contains 15 residues. V shed 6 bases and J 4 bases; nucleotides not matched to a gene: 5. CDR1 and CDR2 (germline): MNHEY, SVGAGI.

This sequence joins TRBV19 and TRBJ2-6, with a possible D match to TRBD1 (5 bases). CDR1 and CDR2 from the germline V gene are LNHDA and SQIVND (reference sequence). Deletions cut 10 bases from V and 4 bases from J, with 14 bases between. This CDR3 has 14 residues. CDR3 nucleotide sequence: TGTGCCACTACTCAGGGCTCGGGGGCCAACGTCCTGACTTTC. Protein sequence: CATTQGSGANVLTF. Variable domain in full (rest from reference TRBV19 and TRBJ2-6): DGGITQSPKYLFRKEGQNVTLSCEQNLNHDAMYWYRQDPGQGLRLIYYSQIVNDFQKGDIAEGYSVSREKKESFPLTVTSAQKNPTAFYLCATTQGSGANVLTFGAGSRLTVL.

This clone was seen a handful of times. This chain uses TRBV11-3 with TRBJ1-1; D gene uncertain. The CDR3 contains 20 residues. The germline gives CDR1 SGHNT, CDR2 YENEEA. V lost 1 base to trimming and J lost 0 bases, with 24 bases between them. The CDR3 coding sequence is TGTGCCAGCAGCTTAGGCCCCCCCCCAATCGGTGATCGCATGAACACTGAAGCTTTCTTT. Protein: CASSLGPPPIGDRMNTEAFF.

This clone appeared once. The chain links TRBV7-8 to TRBJ1-5; TRBD1 matches 7 bases. V shed 5 bases, J shed 2 bases, and the junction held 6 bases outside the gene matches. CDR3 length: 15 amino acids. CDR1 and CDR2 from the germline V gene are SGHVS and FQNEAQ. CDR3 sequence reads: CASSVDRVGNQPQHF. Written as DNA, the CDR3 is TGTGCCAGCAGCGTCGACAGGGTCGGCAATCAGCCCCAGCATTTT.

V and J are TRBV28 and TRBJ1-2; D possibly corresponds to TRBD1 (5 bases). The CDR3 length is 12 residues. Germline V CDR1 and CDR2: MDHEN, SYDVKM. Trimming pared 4 bases from V and 4 bases from J, leaving 7 bases between. This CDR3 is CASSSGVYGYTF. The CDR3 DNA reads TGTGCCAGCAGTTCGGGGGTCTATGGCTACACCTTC.

The chain couples TRBV9 to TRBJ2-5; 8 nucleotides line up with TRBD2. V shed 4 bases and J 5 bases; nucleotides not matched to a gene: 10. The CDR3 contains 15 residues. Germline loops: CDR1 SGDLS, CDR2 YYNGEE. This CDR3 reads CASSRRSGGLETQYF. The CDR3 region has the DNA TGTGCCAGCAGCCGAAGATCGGGGGGGCTGGAGACCCAGTACTTC.

This chain connects TRBV5-4 to TRBJ2-3; 14 bases agree with TRBD2. The germline CDR1 and CDR2 sequences are SGHNT and YYREEE (reference sequence). CDR3 size: 19 residues. Trimming took 5 bases from V and 0 from J; bases not matched to a gene: 11. CDR3 residues: CASRSRLAGGPPSTDTQYF. CDR3 bases: TGTGCCAGCAGGTCTAGACTAGCGGGGGGGCCTCCTAGCACAGATACGCAGTATTTT.

A single count supports this clone. The V gene is TRBV30, the J gene TRBJ1-5; 7 nucleotides agree with TRBD1. V gave up 1 base and J gave up 0 bases; unmatched junction bases: 9. Germline V gives CDR1 GTSNPN, CDR2 SVGIG (reference sequence). CDR3 size: 17 residues. The CDR3 loop reads CAWSGQGAGYSNQPQHF. CDR3 coding DNA: TGTGCCTGGAGTGGACAGGGTGCGGGGTATAGCAATCAGCCCCAGCATTTT.

The V gene is TRBV7-3, the J gene TRBJ1-2; D possibly corresponds to TRBD1 (6 bases). Trimming stripped 5 bases from V and 6 bases from J, with 16 bases between. The CDR3 extends over 14 amino acids. Germline-derived CDR1 and CDR2 are SGHTA and FQGTGA. CDR3 nucleotide sequence: TGTGCCAGCAGCGGCCCCATGCAGGGGAATGGCTACACCTTC. This encodes CASSGPMQGNGYTF.

The chain is built from TRBV29-1 and TRBJ2-6, with TRBD1 identical over 8 bases. CDR3 size: 19 residues. With V trimmed by 0 bases and J by 3 bases, 13 bases remained unmatched. Germline V lookup: CDR1 SQVTM, CDR2 ANQGSEA. The CDR3 DNA follows: TGCAGCGTTGAAGAGCGTTCGGCAGGGGGCGCGTATGGGGCCAACGTCCTGACTTTC. Translating it yields CSVEERSAGGAYGANVLTF.

The CDR3 region has the DNA TGTGCCAGCAGCCCCGGACTGATTCCAGATACGCAGTATTTT. It yields the protein CASSPGLIPDTQYF. The chain has TRBV7-2 and TRBJ2-3; D may be TRBD2 (5 bases). Trimming shortened V by 5 bases and J by 4 bases, and 13 bases separated the two germline ends. The CDR3 extends over 14 amino acids. Germline assignment: CDR1 SGHTA and CDR2 FQGNSA.

V usage is TRBV5-1 and J usage is TRBJ2-3; 10 nucleotides line up with TRBD2. CDR3 length: 16 residues. Germline lookup yields CDR1 SGHRS and CDR2 YFSETQ. V was clipped by 4 bases and J by 4 bases; unmatched bases: 9. CDR3 nucleotides: TGCGCCAGCAGCATCGGACTAGCGGTTCACTCAGATACGCAGTATTTT. This translates into CASSIGLAVHSDTQYF.

This chain joins TRBV15 and TRBJ2-3; 12 positions agree with TRBD2. Germline V gives CDR1 LNHNV, CDR2 YYDKDF (reference sequence). V gave up 5 bases and J gave up 0 bases; unmatched junction bases: 12. This CDR3 spans 19 amino acids. The CDR3 DNA reads TGTGCCACCAGCTACCCGGTGCCGGGACTAGCGGGTAGCACAGATACGCAGTATTTT. Its protein product is CATSYPVPGLAGSTDTQYF.